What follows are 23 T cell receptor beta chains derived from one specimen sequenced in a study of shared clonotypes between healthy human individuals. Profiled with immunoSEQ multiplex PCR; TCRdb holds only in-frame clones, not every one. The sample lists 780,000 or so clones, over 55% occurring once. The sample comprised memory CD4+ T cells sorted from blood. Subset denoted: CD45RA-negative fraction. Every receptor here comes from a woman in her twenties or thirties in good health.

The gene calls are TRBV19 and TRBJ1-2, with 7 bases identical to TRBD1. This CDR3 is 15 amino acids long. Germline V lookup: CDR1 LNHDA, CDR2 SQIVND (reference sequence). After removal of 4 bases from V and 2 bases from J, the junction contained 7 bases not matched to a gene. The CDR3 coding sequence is TGTGCCAGTAGTACAACCGGGACAGAAAACTATGGCTACACCTTC. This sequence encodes CASSTTGTENYGYTF. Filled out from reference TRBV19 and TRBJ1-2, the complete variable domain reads DGGITQSPKYLFRKEGQNVTLSCEQNLNHDAMYWYRQDPGQGLRLIYYSQIVNDFQKGDIAEGYSVSREKKESFPLTVTSAQKNPTAFYLCASSTTGTENYGYTFGSGTRLTVV.

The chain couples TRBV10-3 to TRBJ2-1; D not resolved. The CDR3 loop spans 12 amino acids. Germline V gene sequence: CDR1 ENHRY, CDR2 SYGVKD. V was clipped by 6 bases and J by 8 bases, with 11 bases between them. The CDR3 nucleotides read TGTGCCATCAGGGCGTCCAGCGATGAGCAGTTCTTC. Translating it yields CAIRASSDEQFF.

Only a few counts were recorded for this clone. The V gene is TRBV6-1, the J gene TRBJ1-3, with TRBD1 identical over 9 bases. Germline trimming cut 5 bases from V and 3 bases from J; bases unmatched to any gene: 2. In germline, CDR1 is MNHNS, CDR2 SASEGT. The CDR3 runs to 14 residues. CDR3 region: CASSLTGGGNTIYF. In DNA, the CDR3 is TGTGCCAGCAGTTTGACAGGGGGTGGAAACACCATATATTTT.

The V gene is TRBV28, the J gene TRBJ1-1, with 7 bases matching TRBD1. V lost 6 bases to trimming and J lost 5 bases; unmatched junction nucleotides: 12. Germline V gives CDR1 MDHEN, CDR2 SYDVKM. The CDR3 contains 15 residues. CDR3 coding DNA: TGTGCCAGCAGGCCCGCAACAGGGGAGGAAACTGAAGCTTTCTTT. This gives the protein CASRPATGEETEAFF.

CDR3 bases: TGCAGCGTTGAAGATGGCCAGGTTTGGGGCGCGGTCACTGAAGCTTTCTTT. It is translated as CSVEDGQVWGAVTEAFF. The rearrangement joins TRBV29-1 to TRBJ1-1; possible D gene TRBD1, 5 bases. The CDR3 length is 17 residues. Deletions cut 0 bases from V and 4 bases from J, with 21 bases between. Germline loops: CDR1 SQVTM, CDR2 ANQGSEA.

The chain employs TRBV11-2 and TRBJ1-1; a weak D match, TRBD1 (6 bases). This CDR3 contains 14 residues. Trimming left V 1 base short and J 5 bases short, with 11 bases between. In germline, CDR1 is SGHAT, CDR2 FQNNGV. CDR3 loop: CASSLAVGGTEAFF. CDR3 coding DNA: TGTGCCAGCAGCTTAGCGGTAGGGGGAACTGAAGCTTTCTTT. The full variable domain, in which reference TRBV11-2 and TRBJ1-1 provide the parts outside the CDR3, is EAGVAQSPRYKIIEKRQSVAFWCNPISGHATLYWYQQILGQGPKLLIQFQNNGVVDDSQLPKDRFSAERLKGVDSTLKIQPAKLEDSAVYLCASSLAVGGTEAFFGQGTRLTVV.

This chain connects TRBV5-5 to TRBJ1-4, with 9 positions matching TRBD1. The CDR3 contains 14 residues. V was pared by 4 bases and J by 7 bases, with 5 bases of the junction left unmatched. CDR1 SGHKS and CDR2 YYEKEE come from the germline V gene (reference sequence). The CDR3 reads CASSLGQGGEKLFF. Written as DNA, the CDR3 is TGTGCCAGCAGCCTGGGACAGGGAGGTGAAAAACTGTTTTTT.

The CDR3 DNA follows: TGTGCCAGCAGTACGATGTCAGGGGGCACAGATACGCAGTATTTT. Translated: CASSTMSGGTDTQYF. The rearrangement uses TRBV6-6 and TRBJ2-3; D is perhaps TRBD1 (6 bases). Germline CDR1 MNHNY, CDR2 SVGAGI (reference sequence). The CDR3 length is 15 residues. Deletions cut 5 bases from V and 1 base from J, with 13 bases between.

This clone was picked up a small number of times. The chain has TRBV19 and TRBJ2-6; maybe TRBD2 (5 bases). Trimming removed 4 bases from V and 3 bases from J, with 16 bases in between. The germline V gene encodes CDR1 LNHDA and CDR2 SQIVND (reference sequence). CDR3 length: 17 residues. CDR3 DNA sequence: TGTGCCAGTAGTACCTTCTTTTCGGGGTATGGGGCCAACGTCCTGACTTTC. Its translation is CASSTFFSGYGANVLTF.

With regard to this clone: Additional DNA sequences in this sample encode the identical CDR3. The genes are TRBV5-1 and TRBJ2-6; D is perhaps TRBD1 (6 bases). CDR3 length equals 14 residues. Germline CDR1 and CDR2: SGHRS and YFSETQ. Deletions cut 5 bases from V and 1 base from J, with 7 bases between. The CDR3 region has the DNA TGCGCCAGCAGTACAGGGTCTGGGGCCAACGTCCTGACTTTC. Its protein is CASSTGSGANVLTF. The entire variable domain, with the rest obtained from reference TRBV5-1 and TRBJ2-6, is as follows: KAGVTQTPRYLIKTRGQQVTLSCSPISGHRSVSWYQQTPGQGLQFLFEYFSETQRNKGNFPGRFSGRQFSNSRSEMNVSTLELGDSALYLCASSTGSGANVLTFGAGSRLTVL.

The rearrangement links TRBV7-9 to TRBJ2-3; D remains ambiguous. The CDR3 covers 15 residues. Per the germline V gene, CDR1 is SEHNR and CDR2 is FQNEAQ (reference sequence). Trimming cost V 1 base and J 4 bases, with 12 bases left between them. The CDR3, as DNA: TGTGCCAGCAGCTTAGGAGAGGCTAGATCAGATACGCAGTATTTT. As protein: CASSLGEARSDTQYF.

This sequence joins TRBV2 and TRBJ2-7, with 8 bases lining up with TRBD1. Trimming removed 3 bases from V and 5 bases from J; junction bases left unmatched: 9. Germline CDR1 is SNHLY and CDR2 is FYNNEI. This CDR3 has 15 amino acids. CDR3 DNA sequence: TGTGCCAGCAGTGAGAGGCAGGGGGCGTTCAACGAGCAGTACTTC. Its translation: CASSERQGAFNEQYF.

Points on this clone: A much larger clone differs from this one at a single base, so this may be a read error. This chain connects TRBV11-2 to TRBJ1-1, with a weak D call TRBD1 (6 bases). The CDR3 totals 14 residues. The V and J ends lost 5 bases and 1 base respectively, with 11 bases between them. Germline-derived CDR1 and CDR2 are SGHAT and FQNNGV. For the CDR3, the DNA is TGTGCCAGCAGCATAGGGGGGAGGAACACTGAAGCTTTCTTT. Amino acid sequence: CASSIGGRNTEAFF. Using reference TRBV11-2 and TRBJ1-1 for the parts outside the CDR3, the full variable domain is EAGVAQSPRYKIIEKRQSVAFWCNPISGHATLYWYQQILGQGPKLLIQFQNNGVVDDSQLPKDRFSAERLKGVDSTLKIQPAKLEDSAVYLCASSIGGRNTEAFFGQGTRLTVV.

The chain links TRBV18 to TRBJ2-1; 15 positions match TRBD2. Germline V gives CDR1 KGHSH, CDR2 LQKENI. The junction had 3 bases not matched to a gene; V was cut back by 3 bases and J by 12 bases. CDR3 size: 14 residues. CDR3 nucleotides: TGTGCCAGCTCACCGGGACTAGCGGGAGGCGGGCAGTTCTTC. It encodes CASSPGLAGGGQFF.

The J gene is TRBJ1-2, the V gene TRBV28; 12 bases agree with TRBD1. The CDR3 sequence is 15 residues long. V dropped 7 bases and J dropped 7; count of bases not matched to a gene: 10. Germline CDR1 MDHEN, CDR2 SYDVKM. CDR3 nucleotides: TGTGCCAGCATACTAGGGACAGGGGGCGTGCTTGGCTACACCTTC. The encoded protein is CASILGTGGVLGYTF.

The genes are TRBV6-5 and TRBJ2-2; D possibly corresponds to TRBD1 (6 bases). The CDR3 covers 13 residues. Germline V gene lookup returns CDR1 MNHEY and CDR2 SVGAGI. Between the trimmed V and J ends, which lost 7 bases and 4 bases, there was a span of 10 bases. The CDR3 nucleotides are TGTGCCAGCATACAGGGCAGCACCGGGGAGCTGTTTTTT. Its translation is CASIQGSTGELFF.

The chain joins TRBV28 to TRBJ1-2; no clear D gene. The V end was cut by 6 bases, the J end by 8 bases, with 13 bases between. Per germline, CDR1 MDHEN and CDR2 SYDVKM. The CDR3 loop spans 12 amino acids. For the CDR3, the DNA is TGTGCCAGCAGCCGCCCAGCGTACGGCTACACCTTC. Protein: CASSRPAYGYTF.

DNA for the CDR3: TGTGCCAGTAGTATAAGGGCGTCCGGAGTTGGATCCTACGAGCAGTACTTC. This sequence encodes CASSIRASGVGSYEQYF. The genes are TRBV19 and TRBJ2-7, with D unresolved. The CDR3 runs 17 residues. Germline loops: CDR1 LNHDA, CDR2 SQIVND (reference sequence). V lost 2 bases to trimming and J lost 1 base, with 18 bases between them.

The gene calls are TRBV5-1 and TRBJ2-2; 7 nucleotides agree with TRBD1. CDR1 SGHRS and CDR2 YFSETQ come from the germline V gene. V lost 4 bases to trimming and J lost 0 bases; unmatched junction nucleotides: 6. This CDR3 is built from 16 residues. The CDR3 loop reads CASSPGQRANTGELFF. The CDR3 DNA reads TGCGCCAGCAGCCCGGGACAGAGAGCGAACACCGGGGAGCTGTTTTTT.

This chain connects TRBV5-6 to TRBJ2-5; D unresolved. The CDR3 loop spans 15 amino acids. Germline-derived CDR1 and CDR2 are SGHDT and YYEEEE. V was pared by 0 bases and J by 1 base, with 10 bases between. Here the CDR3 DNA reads TGTGCCAGCAGCTTGGGGGCTAGTGGCCAAGAGACCCAGTACTTC. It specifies CASSLGASGQETQYF. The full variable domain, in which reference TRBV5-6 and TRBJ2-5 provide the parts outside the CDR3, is DAGVTQSPTHLIKTRGQQVTLRCSPKSGHDTVSWYQQALGQGPQFIFQYYEEEERQRGNFPDRFSGHQFPNYSSELNVNALLLGDSALYLCASSLGASGQETQYFGPGTRLLVL.

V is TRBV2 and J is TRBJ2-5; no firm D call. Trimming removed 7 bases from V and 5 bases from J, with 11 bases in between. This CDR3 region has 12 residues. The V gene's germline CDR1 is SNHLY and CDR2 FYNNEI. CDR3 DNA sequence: TGTGCCAGCAAAAAGGGTGAGGAGACCCAGTACTTC. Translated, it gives CASKKGEETQYF.

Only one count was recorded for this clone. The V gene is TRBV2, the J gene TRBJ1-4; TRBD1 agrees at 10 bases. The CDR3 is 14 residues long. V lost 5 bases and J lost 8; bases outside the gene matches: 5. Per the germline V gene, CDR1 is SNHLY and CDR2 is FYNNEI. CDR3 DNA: TGTGCCAGCAGTACCGGGACAGGGGCGGAAAAACTGTTTTTT. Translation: CASSTGTGAEKLFF. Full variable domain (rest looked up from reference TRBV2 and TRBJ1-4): EPEVTQTPSHQVTQMGQEVILRCVPISNHLYFYWYRQILGQKVEFLVSFYNNEISEKSEIFDDQFSVERPDGSNFTLKIRSTKLEDSAMYFCASSTGTGAEKLFFGSGTQLSVL.

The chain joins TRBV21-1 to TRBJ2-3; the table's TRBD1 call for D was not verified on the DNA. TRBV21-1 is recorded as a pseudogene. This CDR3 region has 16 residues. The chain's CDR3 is CASSAKTGFCRDTQYF. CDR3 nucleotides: TGTGCCAGCAGCGCTAAAACAGGGTTTTGTAGGGATACGCAGTATTTT.